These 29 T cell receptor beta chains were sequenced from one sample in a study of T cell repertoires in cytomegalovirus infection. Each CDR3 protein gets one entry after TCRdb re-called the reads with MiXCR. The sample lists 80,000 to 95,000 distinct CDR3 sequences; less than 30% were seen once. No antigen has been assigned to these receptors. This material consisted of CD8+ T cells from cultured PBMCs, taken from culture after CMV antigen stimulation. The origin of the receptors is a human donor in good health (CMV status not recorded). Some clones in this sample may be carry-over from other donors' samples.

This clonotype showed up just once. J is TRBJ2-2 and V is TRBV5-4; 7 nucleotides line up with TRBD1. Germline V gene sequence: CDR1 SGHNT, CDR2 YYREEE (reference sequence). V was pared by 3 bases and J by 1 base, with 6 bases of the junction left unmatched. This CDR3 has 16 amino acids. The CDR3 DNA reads TGTGCCAGCAGCTCTGACAGGGCACGGAACACCGGGGAGCTGTTTTTT. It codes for CASSSDRARNTGELFF.

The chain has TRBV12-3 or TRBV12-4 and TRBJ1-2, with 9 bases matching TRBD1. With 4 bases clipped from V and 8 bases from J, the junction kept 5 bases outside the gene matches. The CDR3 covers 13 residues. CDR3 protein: CASSWDRVGGYTF. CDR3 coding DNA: TGTGCCAGCAGTTGGGACAGGGTAGGCGGCTACACCTTC.

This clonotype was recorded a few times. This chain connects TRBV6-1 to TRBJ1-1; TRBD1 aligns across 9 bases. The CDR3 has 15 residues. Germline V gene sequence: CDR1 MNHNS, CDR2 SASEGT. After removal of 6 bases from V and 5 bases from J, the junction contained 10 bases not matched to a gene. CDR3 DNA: TGTGCCAGCAGCCCCCGGATACAGGGGGCGACTGAAGCTTTCTTT. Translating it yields CASSPRIQGATEAFF.

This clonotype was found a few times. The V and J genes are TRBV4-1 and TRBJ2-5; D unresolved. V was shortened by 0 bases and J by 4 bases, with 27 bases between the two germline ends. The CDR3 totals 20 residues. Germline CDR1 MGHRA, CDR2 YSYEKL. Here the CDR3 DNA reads TGCGCCAGCAGCCAAGATGGAGTAGAGGCCACCCAGATTTTGGGAGAGACCCAGTACTTC. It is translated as CASSQDGVEATQILGETQYF.

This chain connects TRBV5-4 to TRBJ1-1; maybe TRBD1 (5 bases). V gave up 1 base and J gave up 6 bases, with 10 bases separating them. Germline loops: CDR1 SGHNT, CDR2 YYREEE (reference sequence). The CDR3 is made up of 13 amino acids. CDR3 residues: CASSLRGRPEAFF. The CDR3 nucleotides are TGTGCCAGCAGCTTGCGGGGGAGGCCTGAAGCTTTCTTT.

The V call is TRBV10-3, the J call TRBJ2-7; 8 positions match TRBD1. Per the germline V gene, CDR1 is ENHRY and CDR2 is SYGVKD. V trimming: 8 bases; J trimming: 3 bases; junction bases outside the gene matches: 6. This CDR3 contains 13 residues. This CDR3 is CAIGQGAGYEQYF. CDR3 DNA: TGTGCCATCGGACAGGGAGCGGGCTACGAGCAGTACTTC.

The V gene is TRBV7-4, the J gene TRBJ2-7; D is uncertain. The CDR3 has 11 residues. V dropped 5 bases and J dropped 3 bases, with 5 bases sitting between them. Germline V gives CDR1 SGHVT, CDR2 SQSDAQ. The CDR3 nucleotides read TGTGCCAGCAGCCCGGACTACGAGCAGTACTTC. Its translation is CASSPDYEQYF. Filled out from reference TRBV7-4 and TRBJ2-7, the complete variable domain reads GAGVSQSPRYKVAKRGRDVALRCDSISGHVTLYWYRQTLGQGSEVLTYSQSDAQRDKSGRPSGRFSAERPERSVSTLKIQRTEQGDSAVYLCASSPDYEQYFGPGTRLTVT.

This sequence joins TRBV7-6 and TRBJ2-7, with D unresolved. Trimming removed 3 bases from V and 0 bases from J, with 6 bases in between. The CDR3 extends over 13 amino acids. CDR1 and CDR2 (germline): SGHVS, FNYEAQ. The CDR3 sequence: CASSLGFSYEQYF. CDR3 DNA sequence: TGTGCCAGCAGCTTGGGGTTCTCCTACGAGCAGTACTTC.

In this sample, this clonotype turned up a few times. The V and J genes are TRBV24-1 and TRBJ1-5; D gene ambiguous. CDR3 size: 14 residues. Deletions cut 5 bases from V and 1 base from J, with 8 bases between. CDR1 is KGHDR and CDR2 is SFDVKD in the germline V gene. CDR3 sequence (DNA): TGTGCCACCAGTGGGGCAGTGAGCAATCAGCCCCAGCATTTT. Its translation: CATSGAVSNQPQHF.

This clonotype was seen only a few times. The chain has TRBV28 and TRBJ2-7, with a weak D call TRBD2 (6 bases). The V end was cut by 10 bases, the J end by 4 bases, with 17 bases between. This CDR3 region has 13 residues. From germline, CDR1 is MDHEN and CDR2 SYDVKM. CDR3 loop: CATSRGSYYEQYF. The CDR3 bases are TGTGCCACGAGCCGGGGGTCATATTACGAGCAGTACTTC.

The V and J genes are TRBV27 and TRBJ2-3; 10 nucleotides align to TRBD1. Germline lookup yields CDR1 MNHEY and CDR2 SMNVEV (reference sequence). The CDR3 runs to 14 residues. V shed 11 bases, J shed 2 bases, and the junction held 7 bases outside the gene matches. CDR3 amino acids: CAGRDRGITDTQYF. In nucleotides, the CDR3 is TGTGCCGGCCGGGACAGGGGAATCACAGATACGCAGTATTTT.

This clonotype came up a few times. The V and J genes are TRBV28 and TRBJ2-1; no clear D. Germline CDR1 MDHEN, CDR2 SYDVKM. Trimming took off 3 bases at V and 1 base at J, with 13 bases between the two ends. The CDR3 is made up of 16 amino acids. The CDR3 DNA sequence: TGTGCCAGCAGTTTCTACTCAACGACATCCTACAATGAGCAGTTCTTC. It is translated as CASSFYSTTSYNEQFF.

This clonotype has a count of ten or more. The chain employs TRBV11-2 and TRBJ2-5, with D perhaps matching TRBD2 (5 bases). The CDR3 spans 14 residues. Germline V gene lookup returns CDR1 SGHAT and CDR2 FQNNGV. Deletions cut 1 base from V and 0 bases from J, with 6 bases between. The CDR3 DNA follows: TGTGCCAGCAGCTTAGCGGGGTACCAAGAGACCCAGTACTTC. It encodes CASSLAGYQETQYF.

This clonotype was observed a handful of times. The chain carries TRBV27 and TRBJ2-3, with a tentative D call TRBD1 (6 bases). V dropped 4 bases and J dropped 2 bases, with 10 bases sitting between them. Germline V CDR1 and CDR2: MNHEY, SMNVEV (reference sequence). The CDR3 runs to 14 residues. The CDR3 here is CASSSQGNTDTQYF. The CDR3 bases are TGTGCCAGCAGTTCTCAGGGGAACACAGATACGCAGTATTTT.

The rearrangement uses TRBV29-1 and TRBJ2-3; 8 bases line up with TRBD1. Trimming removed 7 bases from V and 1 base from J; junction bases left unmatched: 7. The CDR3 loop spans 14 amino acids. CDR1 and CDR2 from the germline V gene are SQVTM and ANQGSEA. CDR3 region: CSAWTGIGTDTQYF. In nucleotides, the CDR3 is TGCAGCGCCTGGACAGGGATCGGCACAGATACGCAGTATTTT.

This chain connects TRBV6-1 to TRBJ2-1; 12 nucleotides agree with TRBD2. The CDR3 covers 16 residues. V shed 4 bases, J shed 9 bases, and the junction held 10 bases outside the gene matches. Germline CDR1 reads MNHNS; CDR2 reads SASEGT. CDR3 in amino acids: CASSATSGGLGSEQFF. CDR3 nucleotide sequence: TGTGCCAGCAGTGCGACTAGCGGGGGCCTGGGGAGTGAGCAGTTCTTC.

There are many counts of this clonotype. CDR3 coding DNA: TGTGCCAGCAGGCTCAGCTGGTTCCCTGGCTACACCTTC. Translated: CASRLSWFPGYTF. The rearrangement joins TRBV7-2 to TRBJ1-2; D is undetermined. V lost 6 bases to trimming and J lost 7 bases, with 15 bases between them. CDR3 length equals 13 residues. Looked up from germline, CDR1 is SGHTA and CDR2 is FQGNSA.

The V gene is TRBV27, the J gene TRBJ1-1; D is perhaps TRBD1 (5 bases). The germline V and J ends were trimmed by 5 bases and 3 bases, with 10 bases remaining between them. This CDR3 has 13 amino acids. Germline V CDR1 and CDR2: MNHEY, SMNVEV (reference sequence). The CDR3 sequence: CASSEGRYTEAFF. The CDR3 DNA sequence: TGTGCCAGCAGTGAGGGACGGTACACTGAAGCTTTCTTT.

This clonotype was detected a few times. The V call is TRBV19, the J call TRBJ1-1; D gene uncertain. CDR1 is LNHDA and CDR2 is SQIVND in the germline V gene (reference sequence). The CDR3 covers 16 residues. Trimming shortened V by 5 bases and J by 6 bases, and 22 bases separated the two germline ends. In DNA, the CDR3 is TGTGCCAGTAGTTCACGTTACGGTGAGGAGGGCGCTGAAGCTTTCTTT. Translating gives CASSSRYGEEGAEAFF. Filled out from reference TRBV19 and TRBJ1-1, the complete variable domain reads DGGITQSPKYLFRKEGQNVTLSCEQNLNHDAMYWYRQDPGQGLRLIYYSQIVNDFQKGDIAEGYSVSREKKESFPLTVTSAQKNPTAFYLCASSSRYGEEGAEAFFGQGTRLTVV.

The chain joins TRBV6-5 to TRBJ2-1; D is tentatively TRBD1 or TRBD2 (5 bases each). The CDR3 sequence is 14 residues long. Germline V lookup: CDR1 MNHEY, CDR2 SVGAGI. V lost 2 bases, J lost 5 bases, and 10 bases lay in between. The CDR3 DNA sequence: TGTGCCAGCAGTTACCAGGGAGATCACAATGAGCAGTTCTTC. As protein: CASSYQGDHNEQFF.

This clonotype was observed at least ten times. The CDR3 is CASSLGLLQSTDTQYF. The DNA of the CDR3 is TGTGCCAGCAGTTTGGGGCTCCTCCAAAGCACAGATACGCAGTATTTT. The chain employs TRBV27 and TRBJ2-3, with TRBD1 as a possible D gene (5 bases). Germline loops: CDR1 MNHEY, CDR2 SMNVEV (reference sequence). This CDR3 has 16 amino acids. V lost 3 bases and J 0 bases, leaving 13 bases between the germline ends.

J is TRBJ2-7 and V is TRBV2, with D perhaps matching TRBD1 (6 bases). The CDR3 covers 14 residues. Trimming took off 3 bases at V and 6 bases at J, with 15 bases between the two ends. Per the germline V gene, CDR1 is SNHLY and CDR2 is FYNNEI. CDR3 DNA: TGTGCCAGCAGTGACCCAGGGGCCGCTTTCGAGCAGTACTTC. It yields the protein CASSDPGAAFEQYF.

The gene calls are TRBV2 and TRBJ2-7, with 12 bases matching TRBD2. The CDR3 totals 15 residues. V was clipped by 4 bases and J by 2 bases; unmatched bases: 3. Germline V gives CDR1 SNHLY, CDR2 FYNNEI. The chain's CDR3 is CASSGLAGATYEQYF. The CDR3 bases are TGTGCCAGCAGTGGACTAGCGGGGGCAACCTACGAGCAGTACTTC.

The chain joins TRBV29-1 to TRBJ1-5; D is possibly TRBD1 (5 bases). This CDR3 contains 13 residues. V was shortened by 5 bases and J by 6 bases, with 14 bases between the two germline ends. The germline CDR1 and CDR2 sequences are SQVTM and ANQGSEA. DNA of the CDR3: TGCAGCGTTCGCGTAGGGGAGAGTCAGCCCCAGCATTTT. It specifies CSVRVGESQPQHF.

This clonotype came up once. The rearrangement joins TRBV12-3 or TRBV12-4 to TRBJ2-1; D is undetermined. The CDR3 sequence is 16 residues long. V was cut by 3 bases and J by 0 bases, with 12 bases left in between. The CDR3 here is CASSFFGSSSYNEQFF. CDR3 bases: TGTGCCAGCAGTTTCTTTGGGTCCAGCTCCTACAATGAGCAGTTCTTC.

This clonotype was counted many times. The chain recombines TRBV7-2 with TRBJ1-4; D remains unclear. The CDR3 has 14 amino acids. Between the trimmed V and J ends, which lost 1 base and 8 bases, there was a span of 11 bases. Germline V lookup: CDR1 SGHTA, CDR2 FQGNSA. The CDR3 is CASSLVGYDEKLFF. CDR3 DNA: TGTGCCAGCAGCTTAGTAGGGTATGACGAAAAACTGTTTTTT.

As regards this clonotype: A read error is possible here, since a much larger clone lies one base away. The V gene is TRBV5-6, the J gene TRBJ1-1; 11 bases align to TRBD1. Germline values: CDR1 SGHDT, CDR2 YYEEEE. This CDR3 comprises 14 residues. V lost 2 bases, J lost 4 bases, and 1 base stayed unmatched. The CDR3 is CASSFGTGGTEAFF. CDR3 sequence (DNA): TGTGCCAGCAGCTTTGGGACAGGGGGCACTGAAGCTTTCTTT.

The CDR3, as DNA: TGTGCCAGCAGTCTCCGGGACAGCCTCGAACCCCAGCATTTT. It translates to CASSLRDSLEPQHF. The rearrangement links TRBV2 to TRBJ1-5, with TRBD1 identical over 7 bases. The CDR3 spans 14 residues. V was clipped by 5 bases and J by 10 bases; unmatched bases: 11. CDR1 SNHLY and CDR2 FYNNEI come from the germline V gene.

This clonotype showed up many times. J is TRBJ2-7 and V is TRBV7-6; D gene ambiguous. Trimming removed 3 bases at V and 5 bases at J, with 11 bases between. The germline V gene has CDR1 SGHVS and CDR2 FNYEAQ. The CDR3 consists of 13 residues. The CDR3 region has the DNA TGTGCCAGCAGCTTTCGTGGGCTCGACGAGCAGTACTTC. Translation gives CASSFRGLDEQYF.